This passage covers 15 T cell receptor beta chains from one sample sequenced in a study of neoadjuvant anti-PD-1 for oral cavity cancer. Here immunoSEQ multiplex PCR was the method, and the copy in TCRdb shows in-frame clones only, minus some. Here the sample spans tens of thousands of clones, under 90% being singletons. Here the sequenced sample was PBMCs, taken before nivolumab (anti-PD-1) treatment. These TCRs come from a person aged 35-79 years with oral cavity squamous cell carcinoma.

The chain recombines TRBV19 with TRBJ2-7; the D is unclear. V lost 3 bases to trimming and J lost 5 bases, with 8 bases between them. Germline V gene sequence: CDR1 LNHDA, CDR2 SQIVND (reference sequence). The CDR3 has 12 amino acids. CDR3 residues: CASSIGLNEQYF. Here the CDR3 DNA reads TGTGCCAGTAGTATTGGGTTGAACGAGCAGTACTTC.

In its sample, this clone was seen once. This chain links TRBV14 with TRBJ1-1; D gene unclear. The germline V gene has CDR1 SGHDN and CDR2 FVKESK. Trimming removed 5 bases at V and 1 base at J, with 8 bases between. This CDR3 is 13 amino acids long. The CDR3 reads CASSAQANTEAFF. The CDR3 coding sequence is TGTGCCAGCAGCGCACAAGCGAACACTGAAGCTTTCTTT.

The rearrangement uses TRBV4-2 and TRBJ1-5; D remains unclear. Germline loops: CDR1 LGHNA, CDR2 YNFKEQ. V was trimmed by 1 base and J by 2 bases, leaving 6 bases between them. CDR3 length equals 14 residues. The chain's CDR3 is CASSQGLGNQPQHF. CDR3 DNA sequence: TGTGCCAGCAGCCAAGGGCTCGGCAATCAGCCCCAGCATTTT.

The rearrangement joins TRBV9 to TRBJ2-5; weak D call: TRBD1 (5 bases). This CDR3 spans 15 amino acids. V was trimmed by 4 bases and J by 5 bases, leaving 18 bases between them. The germline gives CDR1 SGDLS, CDR2 YYNGEE. CDR3 protein: CASSPRPTAGETQYF. The CDR3 bases are TGTGCCAGCAGCCCGCGACCGACTGCAGGGGAGACCCAGTACTTC.

CDR3 nucleotide sequence: TGTGCCAGCAGCTTGGGTGCGGGTCTCTCCTACGAGCAGTACTTC. Its translation is CASSLGAGLSYEQYF. The chain combines TRBV5-6 with TRBJ2-7, with a possible D match to TRBD2 (5 bases). Trimming took 0 bases from V and 0 from J, leaving 10 bases between them. This CDR3 contains 15 residues. CDR1 is SGHDT and CDR2 is YYEEEE in the germline V gene.

J is TRBJ1-4 and V is TRBV4-2, with 7 bases that match TRBD1. The J segment lost 3 bases and the V segment lost 4 bases, leaving 5 bases of the junction unmatched. The CDR3 totals 15 residues. Looked up from germline, CDR1 is LGHNA and CDR2 is YNFKEQ. CDR3 sequence (DNA): TGTGCCAGCAGCCCGTCGGGGACAGCTAATGAAAAACTGTTTTTT. Encoded protein: CASSPSGTANEKLFF.

This chain links TRBV5-6 with TRBJ2-1, with D maybe TRBD2 (5 bases). Germline V gene data show CDR1 as SGHDT and CDR2 as YYEEEE. Trimming stripped 1 base from V and 3 bases from J, with 11 bases between. This CDR3 is built from 15 residues. The CDR3 sequence: CASSLSGSYYNEQFF. CDR3 bases: TGTGCCAGCAGCTTGTCGGGAAGCTACTACAATGAGCAGTTCTTC.

J is TRBJ2-2 and V is TRBV29-1; possibly TRBD1 for D (6 bases). CDR1 is SQVTM, CDR2 ANQGSEA, per germline. Trimming stripped 7 bases from V and 1 base from J, with 10 bases between. The CDR3 is 13 residues long. In DNA, the CDR3 is TGCAGCGGAGGGACACAGAACACCGGGGAGCTGTTTTTT. It specifies CSGGTQNTGELFF.

The chain employs TRBV5-1 and TRBJ2-2, with D perhaps matching TRBD1 (6 bases). CDR3 length equals 15 residues. V was shortened by 4 bases and J by 0 bases, with 10 bases between the two germline ends. Germline values: CDR1 SGHRS, CDR2 YFSETQ. The CDR3 protein is CASSTGDTNTGELFF. The CDR3, as DNA: TGCGCCAGCAGCACCGGGGACACGAACACCGGGGAGCTGTTTTTT.

V usage is TRBV11-2 and J usage is TRBJ1-5, with no clear D. V was cut by 1 base and J by 0 bases, with 7 bases left in between. The CDR3 contains 15 residues. Germline V gene data show CDR1 as SGHAT and CDR2 as FQNNGV. The CDR3 protein is CASSLGQSSNQPQHF. The CDR3 nucleotides read TGTGCCAGCAGCTTAGGGCAGTCTAGCAATCAGCCCCAGCATTTT.

The V gene is TRBV7-9, the J gene TRBJ2-2, with a tentative D call TRBD2 (5 bases). The CDR3 totals 14 residues. Trimming removed 0 bases at V and 8 bases at J, with 10 bases between. Germline CDR1 reads SEHNR; CDR2 reads FQNEAQ (reference sequence). The CDR3 region has the DNA TGTGCCAGCAGCTTAGCGAGCGGCACGGGGGAGCTGTTTTTT. Amino acids: CASSLASGTGELFF.

The chain couples TRBV30 to TRBJ1-1, with D possibly being TRBD1 (6 bases). CDR1 and CDR2 from the germline V gene are GTSNPN and SVGIG (reference sequence). The V gene lost 2 bases and the J gene lost 5 bases, with 15 bases spanning the gap. This CDR3 is 14 amino acids long. In DNA form, the CDR3 reads TGTGCCTGGAGTTTATGGGGGCGAGGAACTGAAGCTTTCTTT. This sequence encodes CAWSLWGRGTEAFF.

The chain recombines TRBV6-1 with TRBJ2-7, with a weak D call TRBD1 (6 bases). Germline V lookup: CDR1 MNHNS, CDR2 SASEGT. Trimming removed 1 base at V and 4 bases at J, with 17 bases between. CDR3 length: 16 amino acids. This CDR3 reads CASSEVTGVLGYEQYF. The CDR3 DNA is TGTGCCAGCAGTGAAGTGACAGGCGTCCTCGGGTACGAGCAGTACTTC.

This clone was seen a single time. V usage is TRBV9 and J usage is TRBJ1-1; D unresolved. V dropped 0 bases and J dropped 2 bases, with 8 bases sitting between them. Per the germline V gene, CDR1 is SGDLS and CDR2 is YYNGEE. The CDR3 consists of 14 residues. CDR3 amino acids: CASSVVVQNTEAFF. In nucleotides, the CDR3 is TGTGCCAGCAGCGTAGTCGTGCAAAACACTGAAGCTTTCTTT.

The chain carries TRBV6-1 and TRBJ2-1; TRBD1 or TRBD2 may be the D gene (6 bases each). V lost 6 bases and J lost 5, with 14 bases in between. This CDR3 region has 14 residues. Germline assignment: CDR1 MNHNS and CDR2 SASEGT. The CDR3 DNA reads TGTGCCAGCAGGATAGGGGGGCTAAACAATGAGCAGTTCTTC. Translated, it gives CASRIGGLNNEQFF.